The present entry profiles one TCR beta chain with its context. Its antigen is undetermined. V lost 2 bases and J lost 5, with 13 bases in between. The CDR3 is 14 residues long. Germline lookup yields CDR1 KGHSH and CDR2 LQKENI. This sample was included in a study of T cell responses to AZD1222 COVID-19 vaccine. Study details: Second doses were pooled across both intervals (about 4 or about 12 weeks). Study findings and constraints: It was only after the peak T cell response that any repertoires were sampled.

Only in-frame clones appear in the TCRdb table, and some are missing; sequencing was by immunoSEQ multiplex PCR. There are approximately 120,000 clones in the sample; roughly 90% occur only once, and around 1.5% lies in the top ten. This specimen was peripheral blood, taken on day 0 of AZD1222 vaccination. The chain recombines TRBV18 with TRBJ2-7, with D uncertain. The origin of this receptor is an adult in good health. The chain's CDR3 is CASSPAAARDEQYF. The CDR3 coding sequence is TGTGCCAGCTCACCAGCGGCAGCCCGGGACGAGCAGTACTTC.